The next 12 T cell receptor beta chains were all read from a single sample in a study of identical twins. One entry per CDR3 protein results from TCRdb running MiXCR on the 5' RACE reads. The sample has 1.5 million to 2 million distinct CDR3 sequences; about 30% are singletons. Source material: cord blood. These receptors were taken from a newborn girl in good health.

This clonotype was detected only a few times. The chain couples TRBV20-1 to TRBJ2-7; D gene unclear. This CDR3 spans 12 amino acids. Germline V gene data show CDR1 as DFQATT and CDR2 as SNEGSKA (reference sequence). Trimming took off 5 bases at V and 5 bases at J, with 13 bases between the two ends. The CDR3 region is CSALRLVHEQYF. The CDR3 DNA reads TGCAGTGCTCTCAGGCTAGTCCACGAGCAGTACTTC.

Many counts were recorded for this clonotype. CDR3 coding DNA: TGTGCCAGCAGCCTACAACCAGACGTCTATGGCTACACCTTC. Its protein product is CASSLQPDVYGYTF. The chain carries TRBV7-2 and TRBJ1-2; D unclear. The germline V gene encodes CDR1 SGHTA and CDR2 FQGNSA. This CDR3 has 14 residues. Trimming stripped 5 bases from V and 4 bases from J, with 14 bases between.

Concerning this clonotype: Its ends do not fully match the called genes, so a read error is possible. The rearrangement joins TRBV28 to TRBJ2-7, with D perhaps TRBD2 (6 bases). Looked up from germline, CDR1 is MDHEN and CDR2 is SYDVKM. The CDR3 spans 17 residues. CDR3 in amino acids: CASSIINLRDLSYERYF. The CDR3 region has the DNA TGTGCCAGCAGTATAATTAATCTCCGGGACTTATCCTACGAGCGGTACTTC.

This clonotype came up a few times. This chain joins TRBV2 and TRBJ2-7; D is uncertain. CDR1 is SNHLY, CDR2 FYNNEI, per germline. The V end was cut by 2 bases, the J end by 11 bases, with 16 bases between. The CDR3 is 13 amino acids. CDR3 in amino acids: CASSERWGRAEYF. The CDR3 DNA sequence: TGTGCCAGCAGTGAACGTTGGGGTAGGGCGGAGTACTTC.

In this sample, this clonotype turned up a few times. The CDR3 DNA is TGTGCCAGCAGCAAGAGGAGGCGGGGTGTATCCTACGAGCAGTACTTC. It is translated as CASSKRRRGVSYEQYF. The rearrangement uses TRBV21-1 and TRBJ2-7; TRBD1, the table's D call, was not compared with the DNA. TRBV21-1 is deemed a pseudogene. CDR3 length: 16 amino acids.

Remarks on this clonotype: Because it lacks the conserved phenylalanine or tryptophan at the end, this CDR3 is likely a read error. The chain joins TRBV4-1 to TRBJ1-4; D is uncertain. Trimming removed 1 base at V and 0 bases at J, with 3 bases between. Germline CDR1 MGHRA, CDR2 YSYEKL. This CDR3 has 14 residues. Here the CDR3 DNA reads TGCGCCAGCAGCCAAGGGGCAACTAATGAAAAACTGTTTTAT. Translated: CASSQGATNEKLFY.

The gene calls are TRBV2 and TRBJ2-1, with 7 bases aligning to TRBD2. The CDR3 consists of 14 residues. CDR1 and CDR2 from the germline V gene are SNHLY and FYNNEI. The trim removed 5 bases at V and 7 bases at J, leaving 8 bases unmatched. The CDR3 reads CASSKGGSRNEQFF. The CDR3 coding sequence is TGTGCCAGCAGTAAGGGCGGGAGTAGGAATGAGCAGTTCTTC.

The chain recombines TRBV20-1 with TRBJ2-7; D is unresolved. CDR1 and CDR2 from the germline V gene are DFQATT and SNEGSKA (reference sequence). V shed 5 bases and J shed 6 bases, with 11 bases lying between them. CDR3 size: 11 residues. This CDR3 reads CSARRWGEQYF. The DNA for the CDR3 is TGCAGTGCTCGACGCTGGGGCGAGCAGTACTTC.

The gene calls are TRBV25-1 and TRBJ2-5; 13 positions agree with TRBD2. The V gene end was trimmed by 2 bases and the J gene end by 11 bases; junction bases not matched to a gene: 8. CDR3 length: 15 residues. In germline, CDR1 is MGHDK, CDR2 SYGVNS. The CDR3 region has the DNA TGTGCCAGCAGTGAAGGGACTAGCGGGAACAATGAGCAGTACTTC. It specifies CASSEGTSGNNEQYF.

This clonotype was counted only a few times. The CDR3 nucleotides are TGCGCCAGCAGCCGGATGACGGGCGGGAGTTCCCACGAGCAGTACTTC. Residues: CASSRMTGGSSHEQYF. This chain links TRBV4-1 with TRBJ2-7, with TRBD2 identical over 7 bases. The V gene end was trimmed by 4 bases and the J gene end by 5 bases; junction bases not matched to a gene: 14. Per germline, CDR1 MGHRA and CDR2 YSYEKL. The CDR3 contains 16 residues.

This clonotype was recorded a few times. The J gene is TRBJ1-2, the V gene TRBV28; no firm D call. CDR1 and CDR2 (germline): MDHEN, SYDVKM. The CDR3 consists of 14 residues. V was trimmed by 2 bases and J by 5 bases, leaving 12 bases between them. The CDR3 is CASSLVGADYGYTF. For the CDR3, the DNA is TGTGCCAGCAGTTTAGTCGGCGCGGATTATGGCTACACCTTC.

This clonotype has more than one count but fewer than ten. The chain carries TRBV3-1 and TRBJ1-2; D unresolved. Between the trimmed V and J ends, which lost 4 bases and 4 bases, there was a span of 10 bases. This CDR3 contains 13 residues. Germline V CDR1 and CDR2: LGHDT, YNNKEL (reference sequence). CDR3 DNA sequence: TGTGCCAGCAGCCCAACGACCCTCTATGGCTACACCTTC. It specifies CASSPTTLYGYTF.